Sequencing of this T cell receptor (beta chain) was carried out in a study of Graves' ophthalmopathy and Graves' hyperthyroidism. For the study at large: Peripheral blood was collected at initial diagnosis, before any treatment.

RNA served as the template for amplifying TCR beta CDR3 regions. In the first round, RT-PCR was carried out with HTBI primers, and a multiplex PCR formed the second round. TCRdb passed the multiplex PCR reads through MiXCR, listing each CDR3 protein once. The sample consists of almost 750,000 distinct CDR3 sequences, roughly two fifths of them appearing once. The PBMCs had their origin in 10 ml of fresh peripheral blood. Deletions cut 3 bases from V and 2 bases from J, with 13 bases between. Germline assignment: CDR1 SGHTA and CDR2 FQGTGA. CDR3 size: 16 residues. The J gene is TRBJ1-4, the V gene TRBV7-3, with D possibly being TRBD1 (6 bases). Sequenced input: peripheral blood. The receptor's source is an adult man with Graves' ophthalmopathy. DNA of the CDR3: TGTGCCAGCAGCTTCGCCCCGGGGGGCACTAATGAAAAACTGTTTTTT. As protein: CASSFAPGGTNEKLFF. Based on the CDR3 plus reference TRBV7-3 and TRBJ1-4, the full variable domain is GAGVSQTPSNKVTEKGKYVELRCDPISGHTALYWYRQSLGQGPEFLIYFQGTGAADDSGLPNDRFFAVRPEGSVSTLKIQRTERGDSAVYLCASSFAPGGTNEKLFFGSGTQLSVL.